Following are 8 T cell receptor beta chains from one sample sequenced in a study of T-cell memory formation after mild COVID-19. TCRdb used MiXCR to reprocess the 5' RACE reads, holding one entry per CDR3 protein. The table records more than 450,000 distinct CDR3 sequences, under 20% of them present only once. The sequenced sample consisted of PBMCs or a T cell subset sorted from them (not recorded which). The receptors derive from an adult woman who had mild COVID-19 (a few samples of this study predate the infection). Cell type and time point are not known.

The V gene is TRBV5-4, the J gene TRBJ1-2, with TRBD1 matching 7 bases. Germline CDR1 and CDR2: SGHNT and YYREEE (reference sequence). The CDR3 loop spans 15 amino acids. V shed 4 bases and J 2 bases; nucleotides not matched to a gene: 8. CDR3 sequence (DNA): TGTGCCAGCAGCCCCCGGTCAGGGGGGAACTATGGCTACACCTTC. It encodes CASSPRSGGNYGYTF.

CDR3 bases: TGCGCCAGCAGCTTAAACAGGTACGAGCAGTACTTC. Its protein is CASSLNRYEQYF. The V call is TRBV5-1, the J call TRBJ2-7; TRBD1 might be the D (5 bases). The germline V gene has CDR1 SGHRS and CDR2 YFSETQ. The CDR3 covers 12 residues. Deletions cut 2 bases from V and 4 bases from J, with 7 bases between.

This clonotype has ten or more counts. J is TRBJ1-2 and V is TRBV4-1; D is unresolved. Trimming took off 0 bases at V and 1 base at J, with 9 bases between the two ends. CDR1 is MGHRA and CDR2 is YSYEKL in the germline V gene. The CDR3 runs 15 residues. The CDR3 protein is CASSQDSAINYGYTF. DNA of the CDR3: TGCGCCAGCAGCCAAGATTCAGCGATTAACTATGGCTACACCTTC.

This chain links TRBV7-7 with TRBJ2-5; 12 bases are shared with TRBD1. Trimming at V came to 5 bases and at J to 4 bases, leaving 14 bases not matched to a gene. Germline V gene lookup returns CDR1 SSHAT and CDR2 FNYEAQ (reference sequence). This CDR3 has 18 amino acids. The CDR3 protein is CASSLRPGQGAQRETQYF. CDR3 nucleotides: TGTGCCAGCAGCCTCCGTCCGGGACAGGGGGCGCAAAGAGAGACCCAGTACTTC.

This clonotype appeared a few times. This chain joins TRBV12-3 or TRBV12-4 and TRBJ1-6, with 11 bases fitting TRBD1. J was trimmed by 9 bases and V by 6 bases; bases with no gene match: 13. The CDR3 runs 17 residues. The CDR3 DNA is TGTGCCAGCAGCCCCCGGACCCTTGGGACAGGGGGTTCACCCCTCCACTTT. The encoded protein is CASSPRTLGTGGSPLHF.

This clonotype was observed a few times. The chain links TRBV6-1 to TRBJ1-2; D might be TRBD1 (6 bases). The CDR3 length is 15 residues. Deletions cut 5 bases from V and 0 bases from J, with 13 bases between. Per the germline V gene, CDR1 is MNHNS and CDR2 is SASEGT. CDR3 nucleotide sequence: TGTGCCAGCAGTTACCCGACAGGAGCTAACTATGGCTACACCTTC. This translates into CASSYPTGANYGYTF.

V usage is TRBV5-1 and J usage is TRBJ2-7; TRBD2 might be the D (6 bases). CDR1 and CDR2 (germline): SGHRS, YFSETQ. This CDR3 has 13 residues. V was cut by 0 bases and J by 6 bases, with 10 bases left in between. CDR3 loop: CASSLGPGVEQYF. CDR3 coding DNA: TGCGCCAGCAGCTTGGGCCCGGGGGTCGAGCAGTACTTC. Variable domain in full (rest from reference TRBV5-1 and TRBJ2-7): KAGVTQTPRYLIKTRGQQVTLSCSPISGHRSVSWYQQTPGQGLQFLFEYFSETQRNKGNFPGRFSGRQFSNSRSEMNVSTLELGDSALYLCASSLGPGVEQYFGPGTRLTVT.

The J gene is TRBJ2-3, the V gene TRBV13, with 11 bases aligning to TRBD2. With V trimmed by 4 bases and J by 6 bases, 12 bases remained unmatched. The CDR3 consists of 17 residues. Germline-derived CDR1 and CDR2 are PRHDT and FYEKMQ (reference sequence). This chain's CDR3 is CASSSRSGGAFPDTQYF. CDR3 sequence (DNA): TGTGCCAGCAGCTCCCGTAGCGGGGGGGCATTCCCGGATACGCAGTATTTT.